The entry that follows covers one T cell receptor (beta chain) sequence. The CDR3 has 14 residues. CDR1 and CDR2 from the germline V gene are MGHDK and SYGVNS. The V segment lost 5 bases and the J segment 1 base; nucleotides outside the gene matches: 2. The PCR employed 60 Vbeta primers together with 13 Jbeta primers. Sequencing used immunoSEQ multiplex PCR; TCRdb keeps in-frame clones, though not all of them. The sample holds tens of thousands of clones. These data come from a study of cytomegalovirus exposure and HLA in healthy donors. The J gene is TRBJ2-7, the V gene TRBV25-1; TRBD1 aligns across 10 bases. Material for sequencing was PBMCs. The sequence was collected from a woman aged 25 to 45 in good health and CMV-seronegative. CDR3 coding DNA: TGTGCCAGCAGTTCGGGACAGGGGTCCTACGAGCAGTACTTC. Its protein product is CASSSGQGSYEQYF.